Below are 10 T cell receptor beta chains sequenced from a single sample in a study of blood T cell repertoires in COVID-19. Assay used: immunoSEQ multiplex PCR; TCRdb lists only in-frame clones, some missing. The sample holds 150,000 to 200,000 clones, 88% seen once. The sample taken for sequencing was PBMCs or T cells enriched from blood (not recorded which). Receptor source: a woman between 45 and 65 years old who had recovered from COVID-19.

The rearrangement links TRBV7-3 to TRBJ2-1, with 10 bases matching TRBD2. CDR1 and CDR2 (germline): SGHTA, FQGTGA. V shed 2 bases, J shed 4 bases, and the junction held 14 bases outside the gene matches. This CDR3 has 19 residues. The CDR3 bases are TGTGCCAGCAGCTTAGGAGTGACACCTGGACTAGCGGTATACAATGAGCAGTTCTTC. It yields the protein CASSLGVTPGLAVYNEQFF.

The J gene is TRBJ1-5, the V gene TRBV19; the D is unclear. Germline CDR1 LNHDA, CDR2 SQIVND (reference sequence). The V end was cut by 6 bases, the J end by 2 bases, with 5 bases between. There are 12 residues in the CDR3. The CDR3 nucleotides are TGTGCCAGTAGATTAGGCAATCAGCCCCAGCATTTT. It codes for CASRLGNQPQHF.

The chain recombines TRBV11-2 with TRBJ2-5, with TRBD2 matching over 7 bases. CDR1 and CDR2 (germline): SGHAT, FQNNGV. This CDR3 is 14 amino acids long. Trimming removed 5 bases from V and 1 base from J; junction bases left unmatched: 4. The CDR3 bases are TGTGCCAGCAGCGCTAGCGGTCGCCAAGAGACCCAGTACTTC. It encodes CASSASGRQETQYF.

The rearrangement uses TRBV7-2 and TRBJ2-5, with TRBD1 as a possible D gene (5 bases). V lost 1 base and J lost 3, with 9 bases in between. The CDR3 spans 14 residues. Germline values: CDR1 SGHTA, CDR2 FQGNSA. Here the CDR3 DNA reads TGTGCCAGCAGCTTAGGGTCAGGGAAAGAGACCCAGTACTTC. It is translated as CASSLGSGKETQYF.

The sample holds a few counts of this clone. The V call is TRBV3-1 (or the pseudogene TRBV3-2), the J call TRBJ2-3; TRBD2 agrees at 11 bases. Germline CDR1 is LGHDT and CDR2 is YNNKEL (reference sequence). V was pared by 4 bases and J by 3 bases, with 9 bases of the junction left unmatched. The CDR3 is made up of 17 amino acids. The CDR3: CASSLTGTSGFTDTQYF. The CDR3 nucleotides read TGTGCCAGCAGCCTTACCGGGACTAGCGGTTTTACAGATACGCAGTATTTT.

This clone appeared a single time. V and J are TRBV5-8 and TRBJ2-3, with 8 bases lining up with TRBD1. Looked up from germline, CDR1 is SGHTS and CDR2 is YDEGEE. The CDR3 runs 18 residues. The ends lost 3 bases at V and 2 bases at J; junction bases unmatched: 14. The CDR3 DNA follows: TGTGCCAGCAGCTCATTCATGCAGGGGGCGCGAGACACAGATACGCAGTATTTT. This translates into CASSSFMQGARDTDTQYF.

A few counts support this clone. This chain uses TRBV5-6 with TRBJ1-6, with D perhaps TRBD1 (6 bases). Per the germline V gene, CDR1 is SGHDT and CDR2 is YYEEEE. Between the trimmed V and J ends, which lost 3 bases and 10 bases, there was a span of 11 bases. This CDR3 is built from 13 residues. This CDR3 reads CASSSTGLSPLHF. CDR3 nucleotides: TGTGCCAGCAGCTCCACAGGGCTCTCACCCCTCCACTTT.

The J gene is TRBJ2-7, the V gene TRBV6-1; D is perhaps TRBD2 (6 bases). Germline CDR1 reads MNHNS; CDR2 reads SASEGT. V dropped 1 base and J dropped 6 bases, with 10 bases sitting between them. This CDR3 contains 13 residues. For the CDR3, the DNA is TGTGCCAGCAGTGAAGGGGGGGTGGGCGAGCAGTACTTC. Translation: CASSEGGVGEQYF.

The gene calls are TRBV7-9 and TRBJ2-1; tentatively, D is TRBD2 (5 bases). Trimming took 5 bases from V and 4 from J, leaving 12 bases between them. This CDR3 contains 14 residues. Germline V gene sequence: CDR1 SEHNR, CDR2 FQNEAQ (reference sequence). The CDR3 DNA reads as TGTGCCAGCAGCAGCGGAAACACTTACAATGAGCAGTTCTTC. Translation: CASSSGNTYNEQFF.

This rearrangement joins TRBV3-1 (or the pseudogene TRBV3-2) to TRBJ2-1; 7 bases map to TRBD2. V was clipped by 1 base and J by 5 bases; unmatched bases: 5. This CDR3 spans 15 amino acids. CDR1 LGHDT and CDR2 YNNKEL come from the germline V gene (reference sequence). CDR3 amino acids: CASSQAGLIDNEQFF. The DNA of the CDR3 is TGTGCCAGCAGCCAAGCGGGACTAATCGACAATGAGCAGTTCTTC.